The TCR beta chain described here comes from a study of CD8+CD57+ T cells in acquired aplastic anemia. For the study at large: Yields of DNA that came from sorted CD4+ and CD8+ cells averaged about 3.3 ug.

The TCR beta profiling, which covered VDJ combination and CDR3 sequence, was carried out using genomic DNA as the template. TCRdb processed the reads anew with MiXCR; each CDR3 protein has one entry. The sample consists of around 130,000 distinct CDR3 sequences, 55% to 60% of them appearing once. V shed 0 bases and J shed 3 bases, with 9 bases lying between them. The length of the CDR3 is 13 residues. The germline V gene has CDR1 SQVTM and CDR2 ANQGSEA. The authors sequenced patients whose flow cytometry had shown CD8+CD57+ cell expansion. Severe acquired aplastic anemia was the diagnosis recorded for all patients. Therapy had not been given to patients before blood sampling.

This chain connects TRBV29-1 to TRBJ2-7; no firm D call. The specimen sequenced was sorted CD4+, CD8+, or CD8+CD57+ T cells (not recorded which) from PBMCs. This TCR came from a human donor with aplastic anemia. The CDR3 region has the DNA TGCAGCGTTGAAGACGCGGTCGACTACGAGCAGTACTTC. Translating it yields CSVEDAVDYEQYF.